The entry that follows covers one T cell receptor beta chain sequence. The method was immunoSEQ multiplex PCR; TCRdb's version includes in-frame clones alone and lacks a portion of them. The sample records tens of thousands of clones, 83% being singletons. The data originate from a study of blood T cell repertoires in COVID-19. Deletions cut 2 bases from V and 4 bases from J, with 13 bases between. Per the germline V gene, CDR1 is MDHEN and CDR2 is SYDVKM. The CDR3 totals 15 residues. The specimen sequenced was peripheral blood. This TCR came from a man in his fifties or sixties with COVID-19, enrolled during active disease. This chain uses TRBV28 with TRBJ2-3; the D gene is possibly TRBD1 (6 bases). CDR3: CASSLTGFTADTQYF. In nucleotides, the CDR3 is TGTGCCAGCAGTTTAACAGGGTTTACCGCAGATACGCAGTATTTT. The full variable domain, with the rest looked up from reference TRBV28 and TRBJ2-3, is DVKVTQSSRYLVKRTGEKVFLECVQDMDHENMFWYRQDPGLGLRLIYFSYDVKMKEKGDIPEGYSVSREKKERFSLILESASTNQTSMYLCASSLTGFTADTQYFGPGTRLTVL.